This T cell receptor beta chain was retrieved from a study of blood T cell repertoires in COVID-19. Study background: Acute and convalescent COVID-19 specimens originated in the United States, Italy and Spain. T cells, B-cell-depleted T cells, or PBMCs provided the cDNA or gDNA that served as material.

As concerns this clone: Other DNA sequences in the sample encode the same CDR3.

The germline CDR1 and CDR2 sequences are MNHEY and SVGAGI. Trimming took off 7 bases at V and 4 bases at J, with 13 bases between the two ends. The CDR3 is made up of 13 amino acids. Seattle-derived patients entered the study during active infection and were followed longitudinally. The method was immunoSEQ multiplex PCR; TCRdb's version includes in-frame clones alone and lacks a portion of them. The sample lists about 390,000 clones, more than 70% occurring once. The material sequenced was peripheral blood. The origin of this receptor is a woman aged 60 to 75 with COVID-19, enrolled during active disease. This chain joins TRBV6-5 and TRBJ1-2; the D gene is possibly TRBD1 (6 bases). CDR3 nucleotide sequence: TGTGCCAGCAACAGACAGGAAGCCTATGGCTACACCTTC. This translates into CASNRQEAYGYTF.